This TCR beta chain is from a study of blood T cell repertoires in COVID-19 (dated by TCRdb to the early 2020s). Context from the whole study: Collaborator samples came from the United States, Italy and Spain and covered acute and convalescent phases of COVID-19. The prospective study material was composed of cDNA or gDNA derived from T cells, B-cell-depleted T cells, or PBMCs. Subjects who had been exposed to COVID-19, were actively infected with it, or had recovered from it provided the deeply sampled blood TCRbeta repertoires that made up the dataset. A freely available public database, intended as a resource for researchers studying the immune response to SARS-CoV-2, is where the repertoires were released. The samples were drawn from two sources: the first 160 participants of the ongoing ImmuneRACE study, and some 1,300 subjects contributed by 6 global collaborators. Sample metadata almost always included a de-identified subject ID, COVID-19 status, age in years and sex. HLA class I and class II types, where available, came from metadata supplied by the sample provider rather than from assay-based typing.

Collaborating institutions collected whole blood in K2EDTA tubes following their own protocols. For TCRbeta analysis, collaborators shipped samples in one of three forms: frozen whole blood, isolated PBMCs, or DNA extracted from either of those sample types. General study outcomes and caveats: Clinical and demographic metadata were provided uncurated, with the amount varying by source and participant.

From the germline V gene (reference sequence), CDR1 is SEHNR and CDR2 is FQNEAQ. Trimmed from V: 4 bases; trimmed from J: 0 bases; junction bases lacking a gene match: 2. From its cysteine to its phenylalanine, the CDR3 spans 15 amino acids. Just the 45-base CDR3 DNA is kept, in frame starting at base 1. TCRbeta CDR3 regions were amplified from genomic DNA by means of the immunoSEQ Assay, a bias-controlled multiplex PCR. On the authors' methods: The number of nucleated cells in each sample was estimated by amplification of reference gene primers within the assay. Sequence reads were collapsed and filtered to measure the absolute abundance of every unique TCRbeta CDR3 rearrangement. For each sample, productive Simpson clonality was calculated as the square root of Simpson's diversity index over productive rearrangements. TCRdb holds this immuneACCESS table with in-frame rearrangements only. Some clones are missing; in checked studies, unresolved V genes explain under half, and the rest has no known cause. V, J and clone size are those of that table, while D and trimming were read from the DNA. The sample profile shows about 60,000 clones; approximately 82% of them were found once. Clones ranked in the top ten supply roughly 6% of the sample.

As concerns this clone: The target of this receptor is not known. There are no base qualities to consult, and no much larger clone falls within one base.

Sequencing was done on a sample of peripheral blood. Recombination connected TRBV7-9 to TRBJ2-5, and TRBD1 aligns with 10 junction nucleotides. The TCR originated in a human donor in a cohort sampled during active COVID-19. Here the CDR3 is given as CASSSGQGYQETQYF. The DNA reads TGTGCCAGCAGCTCGGGACAGGGGTACCAAGAGACCCAGTACTTC.